A selection of T cell receptor beta chains follows, all from one sample in a study of early T cells in non-severe SARS-CoV-2 infection. TCRdb re-called the 5' RACE reads with MiXCR, one entry per CDR3 protein. The profile shows about 60,000 distinct CDR3 sequences, around an eighth of them singletons. Sequencing was performed on whole blood. These receptors were collected from an adult who was a healthcare worker with PCR-confirmed SARS-CoV-2 infection or an uninfected control (not recorded which). The CDR3 runs from the conserved cysteine through the conserved F or W. The size of a clone is reported for some rows only, either as once, few or many, or as a class for expanded clones.

J gene	clone size	V gene	CDR3 protein
TRBJ2-7	many	TRBV28	CASSEPGTFDYEQYF
TRBJ1-1	few	TRBV28	CASSSWPEGAEAFF
TRBJ1-5	-	TRBV7-9	CASSPGTGGQEPQHF
TRBJ2-1	many	TRBV7-3	CASSLKSQGLGHNEQFF
TRBJ2-5	many	TRBV27	CASSLFGDYPQETQYF
TRBJ1-4	-	TRBV7-9	CASSPGNRDEKLFF
TRBJ2-2	-	TRBV29-1	CSAPGGTGELFF
TRBJ2-3	many	TRBV19	CASTQGTSGGDTQYF
TRBJ2-5	few	TRBV7-9	CASTRGRSFETQYF
TRBJ2-3	few	TRBV19	CASSIDIPGPDTQYF
TRBJ2-1	few	TRBV2	CASSRARNEQFF
TRBJ2-7	-	TRBV28	CASGTPRRAYEQYF
TRBJ2-1	many	TRBV18	CASSRFLAGAKVEQFF
TRBJ2-7	-	TRBV20-1	CSANGQGAAYEQYF
TRBJ2-3	many	TRBV9	CASSAAPLAGILDTQYF
TRBJ2-7	-	TRBV20-1	CSAADKRYEQYF
TRBJ2-7	many	TRBV28	CASKRGPGYEQYF
TRBJ1-6	few	TRBV30	CAWTGQHPYNSPLHF
TRBJ1-3	once	TRBV9	CASSGHSGNTIYF
TRBJ2-1	-	TRBV6-1	CASSPSGRQGNEQFF
TRBJ2-1	-	TRBV7-2	CASSLYRNEQFF
TRBJ2-2	-	TRBV5-1	CASSLGQVIGELFF
TRBJ2-5	few	TRBV15	CATSSDSGGLQETQYF
TRBJ1-6	few	TRBV27	CASSHGQGLNNSPLHF